These T cell receptor beta chains were read from a single sample in a study of control samples from healthy donors and cancer patients. Assay used: immunoSEQ multiplex PCR; TCRdb lists only in-frame clones, some missing. There are tens of thousands of clones in the sample; 90% occur only once, and 3.5% to 4.5% lies in the top ten. Sequencing input: blood. These receptors were collected from a woman aged 18-30 years in good health. The CDR3 runs from the conserved cysteine through the conserved F or W. Fields, in order: J gene, D gene, clone size, V gene, CDR3 protein, CDR3 DNA. The D gene is left open where the match is weak. Size values are once, few and many counts, or a class for expanded clones, and some rows have none.

j_call: TRBJ2-1
d_call: NA
clone_size: NA
v_call: TRBV18
cdr3_aa: CASSHGHFTHSYNEQFF
cdr3_nt: TGTGCCAGCTCACACGGACATTTTACTCACTCCTACAATGAGCAGTTCTTC

j_call: TRBJ2-3
d_call: NA
clone_size: NA
v_call: TRBV18
cdr3_aa: CASSHRSTYQDTQYF
cdr3_nt: TGTGCCAGCTCACACCGGTCGACTTATCAAGATACGCAGTATTTT

j_call: TRBJ1-2
d_call: TRBD1
clone_size: NA
v_call: TRBV7-2
cdr3_aa: CASSLVTGAGYTF
cdr3_nt: TGTGCCAGCAGCTTAGTGACAGGGGCCGGCTACACCTTC

j_call: TRBJ2-2
d_call: NA
clone_size: NA
v_call: TRBV18
cdr3_aa: CASSPQGTGELFF
cdr3_nt: TGTGCCAGCTCACCACAAGGCACCGGGGAGCTGTTTTTT

j_call: TRBJ1-2
d_call: TRBD1
clone_size: once
v_call: TRBV6-6
cdr3_aa: CASSPRDSSPTQRGYTF
cdr3_nt: TGTGCCAGCAGTCCCCGGGACAGTTCCCCCACCCAACGGGGCTACACCTTC

j_call: TRBJ2-3
d_call: TRBD2
clone_size: NA
v_call: TRBV19
cdr3_aa: CASSIISRVLAGGSTDTQYF
cdr3_nt: TGTGCCAGTAGTATCATCTCCAGGGTACTAGCGGGGGGAAGCACAGATACGCAGTATTTT

j_call: TRBJ2-1
d_call: NA
clone_size: once
v_call: TRBV7-2
cdr3_aa: CASSLGFGGPGPYYNEQFF
cdr3_nt: TGTGCCAGCAGCTTAGGGTTTGGGGGGCCCGGGCCCTACTACAATGAGCAGTTCTTC

j_call: TRBJ2-6
d_call: TRBD2
clone_size: NA
v_call: TRBV5-1
cdr3_aa: CASGLAGDSGANVLTF
cdr3_nt: TGCGCCAGCGGACTAGCGGGGGACTCTGGGGCCAACGTCCTGACTTTC

j_call: TRBJ2-1
d_call: NA
clone_size: NA
v_call: TRBV11-3
cdr3_aa: CASSNGRNEQFF
cdr3_nt: TGTGCCAGCAGCAACGGTAGGAATGAGCAGTTCTTC

j_call: TRBJ2-7
d_call: NA
clone_size: NA
v_call: TRBV5-1
cdr3_aa: CASSPVGYSYEQYF
cdr3_nt: TGCGCCAGCAGCCCCGTCGGCTACTCCTACGAGCAGTACTTC

j_call: TRBJ1-5
d_call: NA
clone_size: NA
v_call: TRBV6-1
cdr3_aa: CASSEGLGGREYQPQHF
cdr3_nt: TGTGCCAGCAGTGAAGGGCTTGGCGGCAGGGAGTATCAGCCCCAGCATTTT

j_call: TRBJ2-2
d_call: TRBD2
clone_size: NA
v_call: TRBV24-1
cdr3_aa: CATSDLRGDMNTGELFF
cdr3_nt: TGTGCCACCAGTGATTTACGGGGGGATATGAACACCGGGGAGCTGTTTTTT

j_call: TRBJ1-1
d_call: NA
clone_size: NA
v_call: TRBV6-1
cdr3_aa: CASSERENTEAFF
cdr3_nt: TGTGCCAGCAGTGAACGGGAGAACACTGAAGCTTTCTTT

j_call: TRBJ1-2
d_call: TRBD1
clone_size: NA
v_call: TRBV6-5
cdr3_aa: CASRQGNGYTF
cdr3_nt: TGTGCCAGTAGACAGGGGAATGGCTACACCTTC

j_call: TRBJ1-1
d_call: NA
clone_size: NA
v_call: TRBV12-3/TRBV12-4
cdr3_aa: CASRPRVGEAFF
cdr3_nt: TGTGCCAGCAGACCCCGGGTTGGCGAAGCTTTCTTT

j_call: TRBJ2-5
d_call: NA
clone_size: NA
v_call: TRBV24-1
cdr3_aa: CATSDGDETQYF
cdr3_nt: TGTGCCACCAGTGATGGGGACGAGACCCAGTACTTC

j_call: TRBJ2-5
d_call: TRBD2
clone_size: NA
v_call: TRBV19
cdr3_aa: CASSPRAGGYTQETQYF
cdr3_nt: TGTGCCAGTAGTCCCCGAGCGGGGGGCTACACACAAGAGACCCAGTACTTC

j_call: TRBJ1-1
d_call: NA
clone_size: NA
v_call: TRBV2
cdr3_aa: CASSLRVGANTEAFF
cdr3_nt: TGTGCCAGCAGCCTTAGGGTGGGGGCGAACACTGAAGCTTTCTTT

j_call: TRBJ1-1
d_call: NA
clone_size: NA
v_call: TRBV2
cdr3_aa: CASSGSWDGAEAFF
cdr3_nt: TGTGCCAGCAGTGGATCGTGGGACGGGGCTGAAGCTTTCTTT

j_call: TRBJ2-5
d_call: TRBD2
clone_size: NA
v_call: TRBV25-1
cdr3_aa: CASSDPTGLAGGETQYF
cdr3_nt: TGTGCCAGCAGTGATCCTACGGGACTAGCGGGGGGAGAGACCCAGTACTTC

j_call: TRBJ1-3
d_call: NA
clone_size: NA
v_call: TRBV9
cdr3_aa: CASSVSRTVPGNTIYF
cdr3_nt: TGTGCCAGCAGCGTATCGAGGACGGTACCGGGAAACACCATATATTTT

j_call: TRBJ1-2
d_call: NA
clone_size: NA
v_call: TRBV6-5
cdr3_aa: CATAREVDGYTF
cdr3_nt: TGTGCCACCGCAAGGGAGGTAGATGGCTACACCTTC

j_call: TRBJ1-1
d_call: NA
clone_size: NA
v_call: TRBV7-2
cdr3_aa: CASSFRGGTEAFF
cdr3_nt: TGTGCCAGCAGCTTTCGGGGGGGCACTGAAGCTTTCTTT

j_call: TRBJ2-7
d_call: TRBD1
clone_size: NA
v_call: TRBV6-5
cdr3_aa: CASSLRQGGEQYF
cdr3_nt: TGTGCCAGCAGTTTAAGACAGGGGGGCGAGCAGTACTTC

j_call: TRBJ1-6
d_call: NA
clone_size: NA
v_call: TRBV6-6
cdr3_aa: CASSYETNSPLHF
cdr3_nt: TGTGCCAGCAGTTATGAGACAAACTCACCCCTCCACTTT

j_call: TRBJ2-5
d_call: TRBD1
clone_size: NA
v_call: TRBV14
cdr3_aa: CASRGTGDPGDIKTQYF
cdr3_nt: TGTGCCAGCAGAGGTACAGGGGACCCTGGTGATATAAAGACCCAGTACTTC

j_call: TRBJ2-7
d_call: NA
clone_size: once
v_call: TRBV11-2
cdr3_aa: CASSLEGRGSYEQYF
cdr3_nt: TGTGCCAGCAGCTTAGAGGGACGGGGCTCCTACGAGCAGTACTTC

j_call: TRBJ2-2
d_call: NA
clone_size: NA
v_call: TRBV3-1/TRBV3-2
cdr3_aa: CASSGRLGELFF
cdr3_nt: TGTGCCAGCAGCGGTCGACTCGGGGAGCTGTTTTTT